Below are 22 T cell receptor beta chains sequenced from a single sample in a study of T cells in Graves' hyperthyroidism and ophthalmopathy. From RNA transcripts, TCR beta CDR3 regions were amplified. During a first-round RT-PCR of the TCR CDR3, the HTBI primer set was used. Each CDR3 protein is one row after TCRdb ran MiXCR on the multiplex PCR reads. The sample includes hundreds of thousands of distinct CDR3 sequences, around 13% of them seen just once. Sequencing used blood. Receptors originate from a woman aged 25 to 39 with Graves' hyperthyroidism that later progressed to Graves' ophthalmopathy.

This clonotype was seen ten or more times. This chain connects TRBV6-2 or TRBV6-3 to TRBJ1-1, with 8 nucleotides matching TRBD1. Germline-derived CDR1 and CDR2 are MNHEY and SVGEGT. This CDR3 contains 13 residues. V shed 10 bases, J shed 5 bases, and the junction held 9 bases outside the gene matches. The CDR3 nucleotides read TGTGCCATTCAGGGGGCGCATGGGACTGAAGCTTTCTTT. It specifies CAIQGAHGTEAFF.

The chain carries TRBV7-9 and TRBJ2-1, with D unclear. Trimming left V 4 bases short and J 2 bases short, with 3 bases between. Germline V gene sequence: CDR1 SEHNR, CDR2 FQNEAQ (reference sequence). The CDR3 totals 12 residues. The CDR3 DNA is TGTGCCAGCAGCTATCCCTACAATGAGCAGTTCTTC. Translated: CASSYPYNEQFF.

This clonotype was picked up many times. The chain is built from TRBV12-3 or TRBV12-4 and TRBJ1-3; the D is unclear. V was trimmed by 6 bases and J by 10 bases, leaving 22 bases between them. This CDR3 is built from 15 residues. In DNA, the CDR3 is TGTGCCAGCAGCGCAAGACATCTCGGAGGAAGTACCATATATTTT. Protein: CASSARHLGGSTIYF.

Only a few counts were recorded for this clonotype. The gene calls are TRBV10-3 and TRBJ2-5, with TRBD2 matching 7 bases. The CDR3 length is 13 residues. Germline CDR1 and CDR2: ENHRY and SYGVKD. Unmatched junction bases numbered 17, after V lost 10 bases and J lost 12 bases. This chain's CDR3 is CATGPGGVKEEYF. Here the CDR3 DNA reads TGTGCCACCGGTCCTGGGGGGGTAAAGGAAGAGTACTTC.

This clonotype was found many times. V gene TRBV6-2 or TRBV6-3 combines with J gene TRBJ1-2; D not resolved. The V and J ends lost 3 bases and 3 bases respectively, with 20 bases between them. The CDR3 covers 17 residues. In germline, CDR1 is MNHEY, CDR2 SVGEGT. The CDR3 nucleotides are TGTGCCAGCAGTTATGGGTTAGACACTTCCCTCGACTATGGCTACACCTTC. As protein: CASSYGLDTSLDYGYTF.

This clonotype was picked up many times. The V call is TRBV5-1, the J call TRBJ1-6; D gene uncertain. Trimming took 4 bases from V and 8 from J, leaving 19 bases between them. The CDR3 loop spans 16 amino acids. From germline, CDR1 is SGHRS and CDR2 YFSETQ. The CDR3 DNA sequence: TGCGCCAGCAGCAAAATCGCCAGCCTCGAGGATTCACCCCTCCACTTT. Protein sequence: CASSKIASLEDSPLHF. Combining the CDR3 with reference TRBV5-1 and TRBJ1-6 gives the whole variable domain KAGVTQTPRYLIKTRGQQVTLSCSPISGHRSVSWYQQTPGQGLQFLFEYFSETQRNKGNFPGRFSGRQFSNSRSEMNVSTLELGDSALYLCASSKIASLEDSPLHFGNGTRLTVT.

The sample holds many counts of this clonotype. J is TRBJ1-5 and V is TRBV30; the D gene is possibly TRBD1 (6 bases). CDR1 GTSNPN and CDR2 SVGIG come from the germline V gene (reference sequence). This CDR3 has 17 amino acids. V lost 1 base and J lost 6, with 22 bases in between. The CDR3 DNA reads TGTGCCTGGAGTGGCATGGGGGGGGCGCCTTCAGGTCAGCCCCAGCATTTT. Its protein product is CAWSGMGGAPSGQPQHF.

This clonotype was observed a few times. A junction boundary mismatches the germline segment, possibly from a read error. This chain connects TRBV11-2 to TRBJ1-1, with D tentatively TRBD1 (5 bases). This CDR3 has 12 amino acids. Germline V lookup: CDR1 SGHAT, CDR2 FQNNGV. The CDR3 loop reads CASSLAVEGAFF. The CDR3 nucleotides are TGTGCCAGCAGTTTAGCGGTAGAGGGGGCTTTCTTT. The whole variable domain, remainder taken from reference TRBV11-2 and TRBJ1-1, is EAGVAQSPRYKIIEKRQSVAFWCNPISGHATLYWYQQILGQGPKLLIQFQNNGVVDDSQLPKDRFSAERLKGVDSTLKIQPAKLEDSAVYLCASSLAVEGAFFGQGTRLTVV.

The table lists this clonotype with many counts. V and J are TRBV2 and TRBJ1-2; TRBD1 matches 7 bases. Germline-derived CDR1 and CDR2 are SNHLY and FYNNEI. The trim removed 8 bases at V and 8 bases at J, leaving 14 bases unmatched. The CDR3 loop spans 14 amino acids. The CDR3 reads CASSPGEGARGYTF. CDR3 coding DNA: TGTGCCAGCTCCCCCGGGGAGGGGGCGCGCGGCTACACCTTC. Full variable domain (outside the CDR3, taken from reference TRBV2 and TRBJ1-2): EPEVTQTPSHQVTQMGQEVILRCVPISNHLYFYWYRQILGQKVEFLVSFYNNEISEKSEIFDDQFSVERPDGSNFTLKIRSTKLEDSAMYFCASSPGEGARGYTFGSGTRLTVV.

The rearrangement uses TRBV9 and TRBJ1-2; D is unclear. The CDR3 consists of 13 residues. CDR1 SGDLS and CDR2 YYNGEE come from the germline V gene. The ends were cut back, 0 bases at V and 2 bases at J, with 5 bases in the middle. CDR3 DNA sequence: TGTGCCAGCAGCGTAGAAGGGAACTATGGCTACACCTTC. Protein product: CASSVEGNYGYTF.

This clonotype was counted many times. This rearrangement joins TRBV19 to TRBJ2-2; D remains unclear. CDR1 and CDR2 (germline): LNHDA, SQIVND (reference sequence). V was clipped by 3 bases and J by 7 bases, with 15 bases between them. The CDR3 is 15 residues long. The CDR3: CASSMDGKWVGELFF. DNA for the CDR3: TGTGCCAGTAGTATGGATGGGAAATGGGTCGGGGAGCTGTTTTTT.

This clonotype has a count of ten or more. The chain links TRBV11-1 to TRBJ1-1; weak D call: TRBD1 (6 bases). The CDR3 has 13 residues. Trimming stripped 5 bases from V and 5 bases from J, with 12 bases between. The germline CDR1 and CDR2 sequences are SGHAT and FQDESV (reference sequence). This CDR3 reads CASSIQGWTEAFF. CDR3 coding DNA: TGTGCCAGCAGCATACAGGGTTGGACTGAAGCTTTCTTT.

In its sample, this clonotype was seen a few times. This chain links TRBV6-5 with TRBJ2-1; D possibly matches TRBD1 or TRBD2 (5 bases each). The CDR3 extends over 12 amino acids. From germline, CDR1 is MNHEY and CDR2 SVGAGI. V was clipped by 6 bases and J by 8 bases, with 11 bases between them. The CDR3 nucleotides read TGTGCCAGCAGCCCCCGGGGCGATGAGCAGTTCTTC. Protein sequence: CASSPRGDEQFF.

The sample holds many counts of this clonotype. J is TRBJ1-2 and V is TRBV28; D gene uncertain. V lost 2 bases and J lost 4, with 8 bases in between. Looked up from germline, CDR1 is MDHEN and CDR2 is SYDVKM. The length of the CDR3 is 13 residues. The CDR3, as DNA: TGTGCCAGCAGTTTACAGCCAGTCTATGGCTACACCTTC. Its translation is CASSLQPVYGYTF.

This clonotype occurred a few times. The J gene is TRBJ1-1, the V gene TRBV20-1; the D gene is possibly TRBD1 (5 bases). The CDR3 spans 14 residues. V gave up 6 bases and J gave up 2 bases, with 16 bases separating them. Germline assignment: CDR1 DFQATT and CDR2 SNEGSKA (reference sequence). Here the CDR3 reads CSARVFALNTEAFF. The CDR3 bases are TGCAGTGCCAGGGTGTTCGCGTTAAACACTGAAGCTTTCTTT.

This clonotype occurred a few times. The V and J genes are TRBV5-6 and TRBJ2-5; weak D call: TRBD2 (7 bases). Trimming removed 7 bases at V and 3 bases at J, with 19 bases between. This CDR3 is 15 amino acids long. Germline V gene lookup returns CDR1 SGHDT and CDR2 YYEEEE. The CDR3 DNA sequence: TGTGCCAGCTCCAATGGGGGGGCAGTTAAAGAGACCCAGTACTTC. Translation gives CASSNGGAVKETQYF.

This clonotype was counted ten times or more. This chain connects TRBV7-6 to TRBJ2-3, with D possibly TRBD1 on 6 matching bases. The CDR3 extends over 14 amino acids. The ends were cut back, 2 bases at V and 6 bases at J, with 12 bases in the middle. Germline CDR1 is SGHVS and CDR2 is FNYEAQ. The chain's CDR3 is CASSLSLGADTQYF. The CDR3 DNA sequence: TGTGCCAGCAGCTTATCATTGGGGGCGGATACGCAGTATTTT.

In its sample, this clonotype was seen many times. The chain joins TRBV29-1 to TRBJ2-1; 11 nucleotides match TRBD2. This CDR3 contains 16 residues. Germline CDR1 is SQVTM and CDR2 is ANQGSEA. V lost 6 bases and J lost 3; bases outside the gene matches: 10. CDR3 bases: TGCAGCGTCACCGTTAGCGGGAGGGCCTTCTACAATGAGCAGTTCTTC. Translation gives CSVTVSGRAFYNEQFF.

This clonotype came up many times. DNA of the CDR3: TGTGCCAGCAGTGAAGGGGCAGGGGGTGGGCAGCCCCAGCATTTT. This encodes CASSEGAGGGQPQHF. The chain carries TRBV2 and TRBJ1-5; the match to TRBD1 covers 7 bases. Germline CDR1 and CDR2: SNHLY and FYNNEI. The CDR3 runs to 15 residues. The trim removed 1 base at V and 7 bases at J, leaving 7 bases unmatched.

This clonotype appeared many times. The gene calls are TRBV10-3 and TRBJ1-1, with D possibly matching TRBD1 (6 bases). Germline V gene lookup returns CDR1 ENHRY and CDR2 SYGVKD. V dropped 7 bases and J dropped 6 bases, with 15 bases sitting between them. This CDR3 spans 13 amino acids. The CDR3 loop is CAIKRQEGPEAFF. CDR3 DNA: TGTGCCATCAAAAGACAGGAAGGCCCTGAAGCTTTCTTT.

This clonotype was recorded many times. V and J are TRBV6-2 or TRBV6-3 and TRBJ2-1; 7 nucleotides agree with TRBD2. The trim removed 7 bases at V and 13 bases at J, leaving 16 bases unmatched. Germline-derived CDR1 and CDR2 are MNHEY and SVGEGT. There are 14 residues in the CDR3. Here the CDR3 reads CASTWGGSGGEQFF. The CDR3 DNA reads TGTGCCAGCACCTGGGGCGGGAGTGGGGGAGAACAGTTCTTC.

This chain links TRBV7-9 with TRBJ2-3; TRBD1 aligns across 7 bases. Trimming removed 5 bases from V and 6 bases from J; junction bases left unmatched: 8. CDR3 size: 14 residues. Germline values: CDR1 SEHNR, CDR2 FQNEAQ (reference sequence). The CDR3 DNA reads TGTGCCAGCAGCCTTCCAGGGGGTTCCGATACGCAGTATTTT. Its protein product is CASSLPGGSDTQYF.